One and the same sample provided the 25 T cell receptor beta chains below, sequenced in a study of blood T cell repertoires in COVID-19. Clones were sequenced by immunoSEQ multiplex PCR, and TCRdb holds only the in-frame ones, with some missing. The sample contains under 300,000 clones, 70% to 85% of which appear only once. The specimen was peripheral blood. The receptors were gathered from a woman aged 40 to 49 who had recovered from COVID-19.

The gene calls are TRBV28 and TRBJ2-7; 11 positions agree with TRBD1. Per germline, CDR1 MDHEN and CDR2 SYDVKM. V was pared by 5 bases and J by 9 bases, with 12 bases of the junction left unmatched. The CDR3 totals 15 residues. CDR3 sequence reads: CASSPPGTGGLVQYF. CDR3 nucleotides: TGTGCCAGCAGTCCGCCCGGGACAGGGGGACTTGTGCAGTACTTC. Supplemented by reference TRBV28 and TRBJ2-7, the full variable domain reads DVKVTQSSRYLVKRTGEKVFLECVQDMDHENMFWYRQDPGLGLRLIYFSYDVKMKEKGDIPEGYSVSREKKERFSLILESASTNQTSMYLCASSPPGTGGLVQYFGPGTRLTVT.

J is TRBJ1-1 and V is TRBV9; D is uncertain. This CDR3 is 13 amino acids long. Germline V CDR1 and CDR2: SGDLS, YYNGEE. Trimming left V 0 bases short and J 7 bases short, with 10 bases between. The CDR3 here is CASSVGQRGEAFF. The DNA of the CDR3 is TGTGCCAGCAGCGTAGGGCAGCGAGGTGAAGCTTTCTTT.

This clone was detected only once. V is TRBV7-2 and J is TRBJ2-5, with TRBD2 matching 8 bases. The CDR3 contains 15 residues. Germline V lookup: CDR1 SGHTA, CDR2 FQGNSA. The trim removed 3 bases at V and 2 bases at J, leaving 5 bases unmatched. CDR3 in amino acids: CASSLVAGSQETQYF. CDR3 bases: TGTGCCAGCAGCTTGGTAGCGGGGAGTCAAGAGACCCAGTACTTC.

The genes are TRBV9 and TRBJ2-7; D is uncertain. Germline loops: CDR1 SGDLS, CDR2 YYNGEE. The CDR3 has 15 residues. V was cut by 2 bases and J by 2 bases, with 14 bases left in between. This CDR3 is CASSVSVGNAYEQYF. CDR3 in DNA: TGTGCCAGCAGCGTCTCGGTGGGCAATGCCTACGAGCAGTACTTC.

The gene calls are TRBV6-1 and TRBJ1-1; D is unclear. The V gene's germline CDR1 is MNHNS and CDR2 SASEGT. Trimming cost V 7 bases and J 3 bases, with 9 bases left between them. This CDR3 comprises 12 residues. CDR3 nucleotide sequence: TGTGCCAGCAACACAGACGACACTGAAGCTTTCTTT. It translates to CASNTDDTEAFF.

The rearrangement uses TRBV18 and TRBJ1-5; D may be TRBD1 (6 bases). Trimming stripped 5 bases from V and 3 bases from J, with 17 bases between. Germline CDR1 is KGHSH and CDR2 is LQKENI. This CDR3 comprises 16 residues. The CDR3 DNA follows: TGTGCCAGCTCATGGTCGGGGGGCGGATCCAATCAGCCCCAGCATTTT. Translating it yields CASSWSGGGSNQPQHF.

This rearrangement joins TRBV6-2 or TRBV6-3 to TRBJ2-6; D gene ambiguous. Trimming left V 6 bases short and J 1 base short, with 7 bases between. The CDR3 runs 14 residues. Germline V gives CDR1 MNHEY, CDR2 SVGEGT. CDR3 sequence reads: CASSLLSGANVLTF. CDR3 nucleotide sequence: TGTGCCAGCAGCCTGCTATCTGGGGCCAACGTCCTGACTTTC.

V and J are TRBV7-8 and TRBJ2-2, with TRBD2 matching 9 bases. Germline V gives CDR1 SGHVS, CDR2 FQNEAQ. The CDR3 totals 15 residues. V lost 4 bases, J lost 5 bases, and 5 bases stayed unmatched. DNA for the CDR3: TGTGCCAGCAGCTCGGCGGGGGGGTGGACCGGGGAGCTGTTTTTT. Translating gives CASSSAGGWTGELFF.

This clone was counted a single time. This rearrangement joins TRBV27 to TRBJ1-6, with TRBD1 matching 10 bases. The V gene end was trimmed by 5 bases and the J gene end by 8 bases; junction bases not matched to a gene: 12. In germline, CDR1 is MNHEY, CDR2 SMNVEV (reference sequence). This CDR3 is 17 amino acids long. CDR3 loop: CASSTRLGQGRDSPLHF. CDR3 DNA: TGTGCCAGCAGTACCCGCCTGGGACAGGGGAGGGATTCACCCCTCCACTTT.

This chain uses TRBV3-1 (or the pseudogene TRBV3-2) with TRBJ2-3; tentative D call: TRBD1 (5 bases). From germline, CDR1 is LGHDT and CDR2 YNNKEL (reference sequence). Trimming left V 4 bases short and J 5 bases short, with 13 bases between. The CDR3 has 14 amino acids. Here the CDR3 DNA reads TGTGCCAGCAGCCCTAGGGGTATGGAAGATACGCAGTATTTT. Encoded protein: CASSPRGMEDTQYF.

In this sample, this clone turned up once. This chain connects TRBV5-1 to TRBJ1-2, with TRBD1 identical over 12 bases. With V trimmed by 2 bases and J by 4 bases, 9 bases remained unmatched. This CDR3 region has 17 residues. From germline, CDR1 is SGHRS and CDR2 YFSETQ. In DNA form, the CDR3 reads TGCGCCAGCAGCTTCGGGACAGGGGGCCGGGAGGTCTATGGCTACACCTTC. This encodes CASSFGTGGREVYGYTF.

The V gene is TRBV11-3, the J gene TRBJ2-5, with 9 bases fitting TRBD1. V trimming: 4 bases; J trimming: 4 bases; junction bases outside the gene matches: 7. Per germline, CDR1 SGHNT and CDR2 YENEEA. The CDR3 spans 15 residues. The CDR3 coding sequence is TGTGCCAGCAGCTCCTGGACAGGGGTAGGAGAGACCCAGTACTTC. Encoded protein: CASSSWTGVGETQYF. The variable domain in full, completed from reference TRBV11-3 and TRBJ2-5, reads EAGVVQSPRYKIIEKKQPVAFWCNPISGHNTLYWYLQNLGQGPELLIRYENEEAVDDSQLPKDRFSAERLKGVDSTLKIQPAELGDSAVYLCASSSWTGVGETQYFGPGTRLLVL.

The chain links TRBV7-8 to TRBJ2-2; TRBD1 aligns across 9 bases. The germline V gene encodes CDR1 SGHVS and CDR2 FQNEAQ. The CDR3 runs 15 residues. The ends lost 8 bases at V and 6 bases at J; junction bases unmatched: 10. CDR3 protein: CASGYSQGASGELFF. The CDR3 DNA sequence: TGTGCCAGCGGGTACTCACAGGGGGCGTCCGGGGAGCTGTTTTTT.

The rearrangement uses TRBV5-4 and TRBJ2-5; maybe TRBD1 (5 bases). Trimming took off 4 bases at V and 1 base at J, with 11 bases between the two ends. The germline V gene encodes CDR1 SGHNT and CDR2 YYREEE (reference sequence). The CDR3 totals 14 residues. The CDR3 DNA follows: TGTGCCAGCAGCACGAAACAGGCCCAAGAGACCCAGTACTTC. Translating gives CASSTKQAQETQYF.

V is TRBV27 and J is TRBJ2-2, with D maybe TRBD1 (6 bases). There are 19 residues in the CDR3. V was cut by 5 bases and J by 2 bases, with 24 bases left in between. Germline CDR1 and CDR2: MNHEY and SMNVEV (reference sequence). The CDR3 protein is CASSPFKPSGTLNTGELFF. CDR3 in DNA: TGTGCCAGCAGTCCCTTTAAACCGTCCGGGACACTCAACACCGGGGAGCTGTTTTTT.

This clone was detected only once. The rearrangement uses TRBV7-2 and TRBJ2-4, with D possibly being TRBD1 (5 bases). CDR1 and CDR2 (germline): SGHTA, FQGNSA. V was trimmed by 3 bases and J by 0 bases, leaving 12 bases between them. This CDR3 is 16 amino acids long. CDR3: CASSFRQTGAKNIQYF. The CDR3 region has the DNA TGTGCCAGCAGCTTCCGACAGACGGGAGCCAAAAACATTCAGTACTTC.

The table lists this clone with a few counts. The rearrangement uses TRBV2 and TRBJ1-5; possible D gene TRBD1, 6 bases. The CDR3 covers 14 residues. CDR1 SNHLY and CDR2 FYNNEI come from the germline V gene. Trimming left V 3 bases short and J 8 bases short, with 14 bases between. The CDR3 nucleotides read TGTGCCAGCAGTGAGAGGCAGGGGCAGGAGCCCCAGCATTTT. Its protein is CASSERQGQEPQHF.

CDR3: CASSFSGGALEQFF. The CDR3, as DNA: TGTGCCAGCAGCTTCAGCGGGGGGGCGCTTGAGCAGTTCTTC. The chain carries TRBV7-8 and TRBJ2-1; 10 bases agree with TRBD2. V dropped 3 bases and J dropped 9; count of bases not matched to a gene: 5. From germline, CDR1 is SGHVS and CDR2 FQNEAQ. The CDR3 loop spans 14 amino acids.

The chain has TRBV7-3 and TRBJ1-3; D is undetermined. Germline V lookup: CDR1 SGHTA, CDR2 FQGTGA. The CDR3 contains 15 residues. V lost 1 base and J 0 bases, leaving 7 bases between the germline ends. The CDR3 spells CASSLMGISGNTIYF. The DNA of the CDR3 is TGTGCCAGCAGCTTAATGGGCATCTCTGGAAACACCATATATTTT.

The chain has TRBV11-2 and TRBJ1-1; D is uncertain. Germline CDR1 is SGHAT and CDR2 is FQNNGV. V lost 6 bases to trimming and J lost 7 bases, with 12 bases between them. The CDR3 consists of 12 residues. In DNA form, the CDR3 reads TGTGCCAGCAGTTTGGAGACGAGTGAAGCTTTCTTT. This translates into CASSLETSEAFF.

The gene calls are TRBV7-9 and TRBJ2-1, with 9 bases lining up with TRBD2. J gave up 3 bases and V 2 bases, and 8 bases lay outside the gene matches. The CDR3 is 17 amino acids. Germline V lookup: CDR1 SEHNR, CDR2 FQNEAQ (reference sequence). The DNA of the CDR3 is TGTGCCAGCAGCTTATATTCTAGCGGGGACCTCTACAATGAGCAGTTCTTC. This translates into CASSLYSSGDLYNEQFF.

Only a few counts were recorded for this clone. The CDR3 sequence: CASQQLAGQETQYF. The CDR3 bases are TGTGCCAGCCAACAACTAGCAGGTCAAGAGACCCAGTACTTC. J is TRBJ2-5 and V is TRBV11-2; D may be TRBD2 (6 bases). This CDR3 comprises 14 residues. The germline V gene has CDR1 SGHAT and CDR2 FQNNGV. Deletions cut 8 bases from V and 2 bases from J, with 15 bases between.

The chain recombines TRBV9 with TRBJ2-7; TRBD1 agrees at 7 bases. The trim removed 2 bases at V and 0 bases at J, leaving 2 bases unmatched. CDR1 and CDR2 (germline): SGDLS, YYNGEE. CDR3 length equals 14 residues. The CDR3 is CASSVDRSSYEQYF. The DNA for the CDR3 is TGTGCCAGCAGCGTGGACAGGAGCTCCTACGAGCAGTACTTC.

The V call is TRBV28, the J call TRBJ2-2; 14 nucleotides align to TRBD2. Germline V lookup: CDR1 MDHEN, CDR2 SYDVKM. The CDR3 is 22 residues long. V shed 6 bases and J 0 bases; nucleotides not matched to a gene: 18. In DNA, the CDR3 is TGTGCCAGCAGCAACTACCCTTCCGGGACTAGCGGGGGAAAAGCGAACACCGGGGAGCTGTTTTTT. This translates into CASSNYPSGTSGGKANTGELFF.

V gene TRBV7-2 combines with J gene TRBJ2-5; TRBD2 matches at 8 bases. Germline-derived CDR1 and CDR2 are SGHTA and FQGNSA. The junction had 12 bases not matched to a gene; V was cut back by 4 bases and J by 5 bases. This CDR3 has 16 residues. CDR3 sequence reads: CASSSPVGGAGETQYF. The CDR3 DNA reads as TGTGCCAGCAGCTCACCCGTCGGGGGGGCCGGGGAGACCCAGTACTTC.